The sequence of this T cell receptor (beta chain) was determined in a study of spatial heterogeneity in lung cancer. Study observations and caveats: Tumoral mutation counts were tracked by counts of expanded intratumoral alpha and beta TCRs.

Trimming removed 7 bases from V and 2 bases from J; junction bases left unmatched: 14. CDR3 length equals 17 residues. The germline gives CDR1 MNHEY, CDR2 SVGAGI. TCRdb reanalysed the 5' RACE reads using MiXCR and keeps one entry per CDR3 protein. The sample has about 18,000 distinct CDR3 sequences, 5.5% to 8.5% seen once. As for time point: sample taken at primary tumor resection. On this clonotype itself: Its antigen is still unknown.

The source material was lung tumor tissue, sampled at surgery. This TCR derives from a female donor with early-stage non-small cell lung cancer. The rearrangement links TRBV6-5 to TRBJ2-5, with 9 nucleotides matching TRBD2. This chain's CDR3 is CASTPGGSGGRQETQYF. CDR3 nucleotide sequence: TGTGCCAGCACCCCCGGGGGTAGCGGGGGTAGACAAGAGACCCAGTACTTC.